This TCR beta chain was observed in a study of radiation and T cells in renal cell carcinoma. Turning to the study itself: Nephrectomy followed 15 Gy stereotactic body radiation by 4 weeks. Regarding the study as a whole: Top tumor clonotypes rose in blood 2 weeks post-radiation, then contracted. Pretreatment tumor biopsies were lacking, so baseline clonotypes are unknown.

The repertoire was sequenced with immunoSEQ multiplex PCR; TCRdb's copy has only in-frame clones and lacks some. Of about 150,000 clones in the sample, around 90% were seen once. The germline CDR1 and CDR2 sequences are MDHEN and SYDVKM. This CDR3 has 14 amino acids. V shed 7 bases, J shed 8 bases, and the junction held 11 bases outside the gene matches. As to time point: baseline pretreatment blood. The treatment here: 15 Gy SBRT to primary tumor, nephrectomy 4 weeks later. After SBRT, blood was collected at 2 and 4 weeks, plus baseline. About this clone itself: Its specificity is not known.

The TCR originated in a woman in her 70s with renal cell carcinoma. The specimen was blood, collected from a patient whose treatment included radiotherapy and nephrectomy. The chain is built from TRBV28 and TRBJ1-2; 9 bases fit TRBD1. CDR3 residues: CASKKPGQGHGYTF. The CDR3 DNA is TGTGCCAGCAAGAAACCGGGACAGGGTCACGGCTACACCTTC.